The 3 T cell receptor beta chains reported below all come from one sample, sequenced in a study of CD4 and CD8 cells across lung adenocarcinoma regions. TCRdb called the PCR reads again in MiXCR, with one record for every CDR3 protein. The data show approximately 11,000 distinct CDR3 sequences, approximately 50% seen once. The sequenced sample was CD8+ T cells from the margin of a lung tumor. Receptors originate from a male donor with lung adenocarcinoma. The CD4 and CD8 labels of this study may be unreliable.

Worth noting for this clonotype: An end of the junction does not agree with germline; a read error may underlie this. CDR3 DNA sequence: TGTGCCAGCAGTGAATCGGGGCTGGGGGCCGAGAACACTCAGTACTTC. Protein sequence: CASSESGLGAENTQYF. The V call is TRBV6-1, the J call TRBJ2-4; a weak D match, TRBD1 (6 bases). The CDR3 runs 16 residues. Germline loops: CDR1 MNHNS, CDR2 SASEGT.

The chain couples TRBV10-3 to TRBJ2-1; TRBD2 aligns across 7 bases. Germline CDR1 is ENHRY and CDR2 is SYGVKD. This CDR3 is 13 amino acids long. The ends lost 10 bases at V and 3 bases at J; junction bases unmatched: 6. CDR3 bases: TGTGCCACAAAGCGGGATCTCTACAATGAGCAGTTCTTC. It specifies CATKRDLYNEQFF.

The V and J genes are TRBV12-3 or TRBV12-4 and TRBJ2-5, with a weak D call TRBD2 (6 bases). Trimming pared 6 bases from V and 0 bases from J, leaving 17 bases between. This CDR3 spans 16 amino acids. This CDR3 reads CASSNRGTSDQETQYF. The CDR3 coding sequence is TGTGCCAGCAGCAATCGGGGGACCTCCGACCAAGAGACCCAGTACTTC.